Here is one T cell receptor (beta chain) with its context. The target antigen is unknown. Making use of molecular barcodes, quantitative 5'-RACE generated TCR beta libraries. TCRdb used MiXCR to reprocess the 5' RACE reads, holding one entry per CDR3 protein. The sample shows roughly 250,000 distinct CDR3 sequences, 8% to 11% of them seen only once. The data derive from a study of CD8 T cells in ankylosing spondylitis. Findings and limits, study-wide: Previously reported in reactive arthritis synovial fluid and blood were some of the motif variants. Clones linked with disease were CD8+ and fairly uncommon in the peripheral blood. According to the report, clones linked to the disease were significantly enriched in matched synovial fluid samples taken from ankylosing spondylitis patients.

The sample taken for sequencing was blood, either unsorted or a sorted T cell fraction (not recorded which). This TCR derives from a male donor with ankylosing spondylitis or in good health (not recorded which).

CDR3 sequence (DNA): TGTGCCAGCAGCTTAGGGAACAGGGCTAGGACCGGGGAGCTGTTTTTT. It translates to CASSLGNRARTGELFF. The genes are TRBV7-2 and TRBJ2-2, with a possible D match to TRBD1 (6 bases). This CDR3 region has 16 residues. With 1 base removed from V and 5 bases from J, the gap between germline ends came to 14 bases. Germline CDR1 and CDR2: SGHTA and FQGNSA.